This T cell receptor beta chain comes out of a study of human T cells and chemical hapten exposure. Time point given: patch test 2, 6 weeks after DPC sensitization. The treatment here: therapeutic diphenylcyclopropenone sensitization with weekly scalp DPC. As for this clonotype: Compared with germline, one end of the junction differs, possibly owing to a read error.

TCRdb reprocessed the RACE reads with MiXCR, giving one entry per CDR3 protein. Of 90,000 to 110,000 distinct CDR3 sequences detected, roughly a tenth appear once; the ten largest clones hold 3.1%. Germline loops: CDR1 SGHKS, CDR2 YYEKEE (reference sequence). This CDR3 region has 15 residues. The source material was whole blood, sampled in connection with sensitization to the hapten diphenylcyclopropenone (DPC). This TCR came from a woman aged 40 to 50 with alopecia areata. Some clones in this sample may be carry-over from other donors' samples. The chain has TRBV5-5 and TRBJ1-1; no clear D gene. Here the CDR3 reads CASSFRAQLNTQAFF. The CDR3 DNA reads as TGTGCCAGCAGCTTTCGAGCACAGCTAAACACTCAAGCTTTCTTT. The full variable domain, its missing parts supplied by reference TRBV5-5 and TRBJ1-1, is DAGVTQSPTHLIKTRGQQVTLRCSPISGHKSVSWYQQVLGQGPQFIFQYYEKEERGRGNFPDRFSARQFPNYSSELNVNALLLGDSALYLCASSFRAQLNTQAFFGQGTRLTVV.